Included here is one TCR beta chain sequence, with context. Its target is unknown. The entry originates in a study of CXCR3-negative and CXCR3-positive naive CD8 T cells. The CDR3 extends over 17 amino acids. The germline gives CDR1 KGHSH, CDR2 LQKENI. UMI labels and 5' RACE were used to prepare the TRB cDNA libraries. For each CDR3 protein, TCRdb gives one entry from its re-call of the 5' RACE reads, without DNA. The table for this sample gives 38,000 or so distinct CDR3 sequences. Study findings and constraints: Sequencing showed both naive subsets with comparably high diversity, and memory CD8+ cells much lower.

The receptor comes from a human donor in good health. Some clones in this sample may be carry-over from other donors' samples. The genes are TRBV18 and TRBJ2-1; without DNA, the TCRdb call of TRBD1 cannot be checked. Sequencing was carried out using naive CXCR3- CD8+ T cells from blood. Subset reported: CD45RO-CCR7+CD27+CD95- naive CD8+ T cells lacking CXCR3 (TNR3-). The CDR3 loop reads CASSPLVSRASYNEQFF. Full variable domain (outside the CDR3, taken from reference TRBV18 and TRBJ2-1): NAGVMQNPRHLVRRRGQEARLRCSPMKGHSHVYWYRQLPEEGLKFMVYLQKENIIDESGMPKERFSAEFPKEGPSILRIQQVVRGDSAAYFCASSPLVSRASYNEQFFGPGTRLTVL.